These 22 T cell receptor beta chains came from one sample sequenced in a study of blood T cells in healthy people across ages. The authors ran a second PCR of about 6 to 11 cycles using a sample-barcoded 5' primer and a J-beta primer mix. From the 5' RACE reads, TCRdb called clonotypes with MiXCR, one entry per CDR3 protein. The data contain 800,000 to 1,300,000 distinct CDR3 sequences, about 23% of them singletons. A further study also used this sample, focusing on T cells of mothers and their children.

Material for sequencing was blood. These TCRs come from a girl aged 2 to 9 in good health.

This chain connects TRBV7-3 to TRBJ1-2; TRBD1 matches at 11 bases. J gave up 6 bases and V 5 bases, and 14 bases lay outside the gene matches. CDR3 length equals 17 residues. CDR1 and CDR2 (germline): SGHTA, FQGTGA. Here the CDR3 DNA reads TGTGCCAGCAGCCCCCAGGGGGGGACAGGGGGAAGAGATGGCTACACCTTC. This translates into CASSPQGGTGGRDGYTF.

The rearrangement uses TRBV12-3 or TRBV12-4 and TRBJ2-1; 7 nucleotides match TRBD2. The trim removed 5 bases at V and 5 bases at J, leaving 9 bases unmatched. The CDR3 spans 15 residues. The CDR3 loop is CASSPQGLPNNEQFF. In nucleotides, the CDR3 is TGTGCCAGCAGTCCCCAGGGACTACCAAACAATGAGCAGTTCTTC.

The V gene is TRBV9, the J gene TRBJ2-7, with a weak D call TRBD1 (7 bases). The V gene's germline CDR1 is SGDLS and CDR2 YYNGEE. The CDR3 covers 15 residues. The V end was cut by 4 bases, the J end by 4 bases, with 18 bases between. CDR3 DNA: TGTGCCAGCAGCCCCCGACAGGGAGGCTTGTACGAGCAGTACTTC. Protein sequence: CASSPRQGGLYEQYF.

This rearrangement joins TRBV20-1 to TRBJ1-2; 9 bases map to TRBD1. V was pared by 6 bases and J by 2 bases, with 13 bases of the junction left unmatched. The germline V gene has CDR1 DFQATT and CDR2 SNEGSKA (reference sequence). The CDR3 length is 16 residues. As DNA, the CDR3 is TGCAGTGCCGAAACCCCGGGACAGGGACGAAACTATGGCTACACCTTC. This translates into CSAETPGQGRNYGYTF.

This clonotype has just a few counts. J is TRBJ2-5 and V is TRBV4-3, with 9 bases aligning to TRBD2. The J call is doubtful: the DNA matches TRBJ2-1 better. The CDR3 runs to 15 residues. The V gene's germline CDR1 is LGHNA and CDR2 YSLEER. DNA of the CDR3: TGCGCCAGCAGCCAGAGAGTTAGCGGGGGAAATGAGCAGTTCTTC. Its translation: CASSQRVSGGNEQFF.

This clonotype was seen many times. The chain carries TRBV29-1 and TRBJ2-5, with unresolved D. Germline CDR1 and CDR2: SQVTM and ANQGSEA. The V gene lost 5 bases and the J gene lost 6 bases, with 7 bases spanning the gap. The CDR3 has 10 residues. The chain's CDR3 is CSVLRKTQYF. As DNA, the CDR3 is TGCAGCGTTTTAAGAAAGACCCAGTACTTC.

V and J are TRBV6-2 or TRBV6-3 and TRBJ1-1, with 8 bases identical to TRBD1. Germline CDR1 is MNHEY and CDR2 is SVGEGT. Trimming cost V 0 bases and J 1 base; bases outside gene matches: 4. This CDR3 spans 16 amino acids. In nucleotides, the CDR3 is TGTGCCAGCAGTTACTCGACAGGGGCGAAGAACACTGAAGCTTTCTTT. Protein product: CASSYSTGAKNTEAFF.

The chain carries TRBV7-9 and TRBJ2-7; TRBD2 matches 7 bases. Germline V gives CDR1 SEHNR, CDR2 FQNEAQ (reference sequence). This CDR3 spans 14 amino acids. The ends lost 5 bases at V and 5 bases at J; junction bases unmatched: 9. CDR3 nucleotide sequence: TGTGCCAGCAGCCAGGGAGGGCGGAGCAACGAGCAGTACTTC. This sequence encodes CASSQGGRSNEQYF.

The CDR3 DNA is TGTGCCAGCAGCCAACGGGTCCCGAAACTGAACACTGAAGCTTTCTTT. Protein sequence: CASSQRVPKLNTEAFF. The chain combines TRBV3-1 with TRBJ1-1, with no clear D. Trimming removed 2 bases from V and 0 bases from J, with 13 bases in between. Germline V CDR1 and CDR2: LGHDT, YNNKEL (reference sequence). The CDR3 totals 16 residues.

Concerning this clonotype: The CDR3 does not close with the conserved phenylalanine or tryptophan, likely indicating a read error. CDR3 nucleotide sequence: TGTGCCAGCAGCACCGTTGAGGGTTCATATGGCTACACCGTC. It encodes CASSTVEGSYGYTV. The genes are TRBV7-9 and TRBJ1-2; D remains unclear. The CDR3 covers 14 residues. The germline gives CDR1 SEHNR, CDR2 FQNEAQ (reference sequence). The V gene lost 5 bases and the J gene lost 5 bases, with 15 bases spanning the gap.

The table lists this clonotype with a few counts. The chain is built from TRBV12-3 or TRBV12-4 and TRBJ1-1; D unclear. CDR3 length: 13 amino acids. V was pared by 3 bases and J by 1 base, with 6 bases between. In DNA, the CDR3 is TGTGCCAGCAGTTTTTGGGAGAACACTGAAGCTTTCTTT. This translates into CASSFWENTEAFF.

The chain joins TRBV20-1 to TRBJ2-5; TRBD1 matches at 9 bases. The J call could be wrong; TRBJ2-7 is a better fit for the DNA end. This CDR3 has 14 amino acids. Germline V gives CDR1 DFQATT, CDR2 SNEGSKA (reference sequence). CDR3 residues: CSARGTGRLYEQYF. The CDR3 DNA is TGCAGTGCTCGGGGGACAGGGCGGCTCTACGAGCAGTACTTC.

The genes are TRBV20-1 and TRBJ2-7; tentative D call: TRBD1 (5 bases). Trimming left V 1 base short and J 4 bases short, with 17 bases between. Looked up from germline, CDR1 is DFQATT and CDR2 is SNEGSKA (reference sequence). The CDR3 runs 15 residues. In DNA, the CDR3 is TGCAGTGCTAGAGCCCAGCCAGGGTATTGGTACGAGCAGTACTTC. Protein sequence: CSARAQPGYWYEQYF.

The table lists this clonotype with a few counts. The rearrangement uses TRBV7-9 and TRBJ1-4; D is uncertain. The CDR3 has 14 residues. Per germline, CDR1 SEHNR and CDR2 FQNEAQ (reference sequence). Trimming removed 0 bases from V and 7 bases from J, with 9 bases in between. The CDR3 DNA reads as TGTGCCAGCAGCTTAGCCGGGAAAGCTGAAAAACTGTTTTTT. Encoded protein: CASSLAGKAEKLFF.

This clonotype was seen a few times. This chain connects TRBV12-3 or TRBV12-4 to TRBJ2-1, with D unclear. This CDR3 contains 14 residues. The V gene lost 5 bases and the J gene lost 4 bases, with 12 bases spanning the gap. The CDR3, as DNA: TGTGCCAGCAGTCACCTAGGGATGTACAATGAGCAGTTCTTC. It translates to CASSHLGMYNEQFF.

The V call is TRBV12-3 or TRBV12-4, the J call TRBJ2-7, with unresolved D. The V end was cut by 5 bases, the J end by 3 bases, with 8 bases between. The CDR3 runs to 12 residues. CDR3 coding DNA: TGTGCCAGCAGTCCGTATATCTACGAGCAGTACTTC. Protein: CASSPYIYEQYF.

Only a few counts were recorded for this clonotype. This chain connects TRBV12-3 or TRBV12-4 to TRBJ2-5, with 12 positions matching TRBD2. The CDR3 has 16 residues. Losses at the gene ends were 6 bases for V and 4 bases for J; bases not matched to a gene: 9. CDR3 amino acids: CASRPDLAGGLETQYF. The CDR3 DNA follows: TGTGCCAGCAGACCAGACCTAGCGGGGGGGCTAGAGACCCAGTACTTC.

The chain uses TRBV12-3 or TRBV12-4 and TRBJ1-4; D might be TRBD1 (6 bases). The ends were cut back, 5 bases at V and 4 bases at J, with 14 bases in the middle. The CDR3 runs 15 residues. The CDR3, as DNA: TGTGCCAGCAGTCCCCCAGGGGCCCTTAATGAAAAACTGTTTTTT. Residues: CASSPPGALNEKLFF.

The chain links TRBV4-2 to TRBJ1-1; D is unresolved. V was pared by 1 base and J by 1 base, with 10 bases between. The CDR3 covers 15 residues. Germline loops: CDR1 LGHNA, CDR2 YNFKEQ. As DNA, the CDR3 is TGTGCCAGCAGCCAAGGAGGACCCGAGAACACTGAAGCTTTCTTT. Its translation: CASSQGGPENTEAFF.

This clonotype was seen a handful of times. This chain links TRBV7-9 with TRBJ2-1, with D tentatively TRBD1 (5 bases). V lost 5 bases and J 2 bases, leaving 13 bases between the germline ends. The CDR3 runs 15 residues. The germline CDR1 and CDR2 sequences are SEHNR and FQNEAQ (reference sequence). DNA for the CDR3: TGTGCCAGCAGCCGCCCGGACACCACCTACAATGAGCAGTTCTTC. Translation gives CASSRPDTTYNEQFF.

The CDR3 region is CASSSQLGRLAFF. CDR3 bases: TGTGCCAGCAGCTCGCAGTTGGGGAGACTCGCTTTCTTT. The chain carries TRBV7-2 and TRBJ1-1; D remains ambiguous. In germline, CDR1 is SGHTA, CDR2 FQGNSA. The CDR3 consists of 13 residues. V was pared by 4 bases and J by 11 bases, with 17 bases between.

This clonotype was picked up a small number of times. The genes are TRBV7-3 and TRBJ2-5; possibly TRBD1 for D (6 bases). The J call may not be correct, given that the DNA end is closer to TRBJ2-1. This CDR3 region has 16 residues. Germline values: CDR1 SGHTA, CDR2 FQGTGA. The DNA for the CDR3 is TGTGCCAGCAGCTCAAGGGGGAATTTAATGTACAATGAGCAGTTCTTC. It specifies CASSSRGNLMYNEQFF.